The source of this TCR beta chain is a study of Ad26.COV2.S vaccination and SARS-CoV-2 variants. Whole-study context: Trial arm assignment for the donor was COV1001 Ad26.COV2.S.

Treatment here: some 20 received Ad26.COV2.S at low or high dose, single or two shots; 5 received placebo; per-sample allocation not given. On day 63 after the first injection, vaccine and placebo recipients gave samples. It was Wuhan-strain SARS-CoV-2 spike that the Ad26 vaccine vector expressed. The CDR3 length is 15 residues. CDR1 is SGHRS and CDR2 is YFSETQ in the germline V gene. V lost 6 bases, J lost 4 bases, and 16 bases lay in between. The data were produced by immunoSEQ multiplex PCR, yet TCRdb's version contains in-frame clones alone and is incomplete. The table has 350,000 to 500,000 clones, about 92% seen once.

The J gene is TRBJ2-2, the V gene TRBV5-1; no reliable D call. The clonotype comes from a person aged 18 to 65 who received the Ad26.COV2.S COVID-19 vaccine or a placebo. Source: peripheral blood, taken in a trial of Ad26.COV2.S vaccine versus placebo. CDR3 DNA: TGCGCCAGCAAAAAGGGAACAGTTATCACCGGGGAGCTGTTTTTT. This encodes CASKKGTVITGELFF.